This entry features one T cell receptor beta chain sequence. Its antigen is undetermined. These data are taken from a study of cytomegalovirus exposure and HLA in healthy donors. Study-level information: Sequencing of 150 million to 200 million T cells in an earlier analysis found about 120 million unique TCR beta sequences.

Study-level results: The authors considered a cluster of highly shared sequence variants likely to be a sequencing artifact. With later analysis, a missense DCLRE1C variant became linked to TCR beta V- and J-gene trimming.

PCR amplification relied on 60 Vbeta primers (plus 13 Jbeta primers). Assay: immunoSEQ multiplex PCR; the TCRdb copy retains only in-frame clones and omits some. The repertoire holds about 170,000 clones, 65% to 85% seen once, with 4.5% in the top ten. This TCR came from a woman aged 45-59 years in good health and CMV-seropositive. The sequencing sample was made of PBMCs.

The CDR3 region is CASSRQGNDNEQFF. As DNA, the CDR3 is TGTGCCAGCAGCCGACAGGGGAATGACAATGAGCAGTTCTTC. The V gene is TRBV7-3, the J gene TRBJ2-1, with 8 bases that match TRBD1. Trimming removed 5 bases from V and 5 bases from J; junction bases left unmatched: 5. The V gene's germline CDR1 is SGHTA and CDR2 FQGTGA. The CDR3 consists of 14 residues.